This note documents a single T cell receptor beta chain sequence. The data were taken from a study of T cell responses to AZD1222 COVID-19 vaccine. Germline CDR1 and CDR2: MNHEY and SVGAGI. J gave up 3 bases and V 6 bases, and 5 bases lay outside the gene matches. The CDR3 extends over 15 amino acids. Produced via immunoSEQ multiplex PCR; TCRdb's table is partial and in-frame only. The sample gives about 180,000 clones, roughly 91% of which show up once; roughly 1.9% is in the top ten. Pooling of second doses given at about 4 or about 12 weeks was done. The sequences come from peripheral blood, collected 28 days after the second AZD1222 dose. The source is an adult who received the AZD1222 COVID-19 vaccine. The chain uses TRBV6-5 and TRBJ2-7; TRBD2 agrees at 13 bases. CDR3: CASSIGLAGVYEQYF. CDR3 nucleotides: TGTGCCAGCAGCATAGGACTAGCGGGAGTCTACGAGCAGTACTTC.